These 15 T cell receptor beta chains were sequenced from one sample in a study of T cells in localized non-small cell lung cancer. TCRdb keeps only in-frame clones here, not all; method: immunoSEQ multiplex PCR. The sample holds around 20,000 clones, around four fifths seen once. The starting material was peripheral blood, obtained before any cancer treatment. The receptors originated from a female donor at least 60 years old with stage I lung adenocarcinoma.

The CDR3 bases are TGTGCCAGCAGTCGCCTGACAGGGAGTAATTCACCCCTCCACTTT. Translating it yields CASSRLTGSNSPLHF. The rearrangement uses TRBV7-9 and TRBJ1-6; 7 bases line up with TRBD1. V lost 6 bases and J lost 6; bases outside the gene matches: 8. The CDR3 loop spans 15 amino acids. Germline assignment: CDR1 SEHNR and CDR2 FQNEAQ (reference sequence).

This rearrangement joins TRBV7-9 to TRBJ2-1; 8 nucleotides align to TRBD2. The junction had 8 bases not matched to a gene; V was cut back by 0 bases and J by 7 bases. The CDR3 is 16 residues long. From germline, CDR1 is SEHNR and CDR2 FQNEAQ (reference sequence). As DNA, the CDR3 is TGTGCCAGCAGCTTAGCCGGTAGCGGGGCGATTAATGAGCAGTTCTTC. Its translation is CASSLAGSGAINEQFF.

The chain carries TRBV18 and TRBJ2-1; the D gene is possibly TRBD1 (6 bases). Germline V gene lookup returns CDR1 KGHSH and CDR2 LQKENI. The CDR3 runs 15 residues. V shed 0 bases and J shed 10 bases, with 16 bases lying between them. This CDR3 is CASSPPHLSRGEQFF. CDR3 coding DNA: TGTGCCAGCTCACCACCACACTTATCGAGGGGGGAGCAGTTCTTC.

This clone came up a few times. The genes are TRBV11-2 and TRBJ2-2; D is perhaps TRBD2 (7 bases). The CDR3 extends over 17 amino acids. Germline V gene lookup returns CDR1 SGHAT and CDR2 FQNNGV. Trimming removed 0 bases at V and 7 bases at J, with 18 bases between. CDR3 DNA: TGTGCCAGCAGCTTAGATCATTTGCGGGGGCTTGACGGGGAGCTGTTTTTT. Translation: CASSLDHLRGLDGELFF.

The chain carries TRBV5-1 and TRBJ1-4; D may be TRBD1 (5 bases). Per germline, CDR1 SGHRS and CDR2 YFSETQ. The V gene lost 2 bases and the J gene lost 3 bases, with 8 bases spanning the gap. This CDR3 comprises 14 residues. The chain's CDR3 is CASSLRGSNEKLFF. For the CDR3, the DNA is TGCGCCAGCAGCTTAAGGGGTTCTAATGAAAAACTGTTTTTT.

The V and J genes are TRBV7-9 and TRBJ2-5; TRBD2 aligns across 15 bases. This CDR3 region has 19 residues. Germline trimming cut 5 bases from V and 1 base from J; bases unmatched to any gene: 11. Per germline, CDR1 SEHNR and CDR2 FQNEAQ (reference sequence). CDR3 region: CASSRGLAGGNLLQETQYF. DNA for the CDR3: TGTGCCAGCAGCCGGGGACTAGCGGGGGGAAATCTTCTCCAAGAGACCCAGTACTTC.

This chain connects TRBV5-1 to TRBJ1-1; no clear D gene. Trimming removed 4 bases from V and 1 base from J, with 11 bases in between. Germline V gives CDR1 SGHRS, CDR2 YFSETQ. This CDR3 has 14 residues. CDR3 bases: TGCGCCAGCAGCCTGGGGTGGGAGAACACTGAAGCTTTCTTT. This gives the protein CASSLGWENTEAFF.

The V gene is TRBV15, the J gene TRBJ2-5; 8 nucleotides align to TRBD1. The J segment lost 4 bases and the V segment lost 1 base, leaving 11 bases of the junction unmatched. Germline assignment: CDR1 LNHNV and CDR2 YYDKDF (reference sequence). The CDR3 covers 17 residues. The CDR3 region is CATSRVIARRGLETQYF. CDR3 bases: TGTGCCACCAGCAGAGTGATTGCCCGCAGGGGGCTAGAGACCCAGTACTTC.

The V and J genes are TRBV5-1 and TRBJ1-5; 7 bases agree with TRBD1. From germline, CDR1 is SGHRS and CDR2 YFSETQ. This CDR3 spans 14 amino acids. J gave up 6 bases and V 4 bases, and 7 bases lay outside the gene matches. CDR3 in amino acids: CASSSTGDGQPQHF. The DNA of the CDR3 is TGCGCCAGCAGCAGTACAGGGGATGGTCAGCCCCAGCATTTT.

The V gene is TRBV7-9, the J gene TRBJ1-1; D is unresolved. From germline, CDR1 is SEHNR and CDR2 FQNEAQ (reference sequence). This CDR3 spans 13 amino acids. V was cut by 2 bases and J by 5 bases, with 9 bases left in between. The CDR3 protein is CASSLKGGTEAFF. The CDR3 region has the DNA TGTGCCAGCAGCTTAAAGGGAGGAACTGAAGCTTTCTTT.

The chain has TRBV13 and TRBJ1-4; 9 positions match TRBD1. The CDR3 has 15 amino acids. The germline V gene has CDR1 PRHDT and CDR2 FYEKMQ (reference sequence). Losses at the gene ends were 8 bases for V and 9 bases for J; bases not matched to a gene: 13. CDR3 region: CASAVGDREGKKLFF. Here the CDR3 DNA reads TGTGCCAGCGCCGTAGGGGACAGGGAGGGGAAAAAACTGTTTTTT.

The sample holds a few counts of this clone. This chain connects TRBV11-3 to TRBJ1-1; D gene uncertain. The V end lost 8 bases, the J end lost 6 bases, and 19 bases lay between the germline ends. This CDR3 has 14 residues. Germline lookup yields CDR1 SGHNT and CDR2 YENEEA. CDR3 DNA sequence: TGTGCCAGCCCCCATTTAGGGCCTAAGGCTGAAGCTTTCTTT. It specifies CASPHLGPKAEAFF.

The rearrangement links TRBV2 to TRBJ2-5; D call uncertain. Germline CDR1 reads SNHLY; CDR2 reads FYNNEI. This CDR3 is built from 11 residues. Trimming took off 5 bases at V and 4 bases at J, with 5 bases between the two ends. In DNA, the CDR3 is TGTGCCAGCAGTTTTACAGAGACCCAGTACTTC. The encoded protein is CASSFTETQYF.

The CDR3 nucleotides are TGTGCCAGCAGTGAAGCGAGAGGGGTCACTGAAGCTTTCTTT. Translation gives CASSEARGVTEAFF. The chain carries TRBV6-1 and TRBJ1-1, with D tentatively TRBD1 (5 bases). V dropped 0 bases and J dropped 4 bases, with 9 bases sitting between them. This CDR3 spans 14 amino acids. Germline V gene lookup returns CDR1 MNHNS and CDR2 SASEGT.

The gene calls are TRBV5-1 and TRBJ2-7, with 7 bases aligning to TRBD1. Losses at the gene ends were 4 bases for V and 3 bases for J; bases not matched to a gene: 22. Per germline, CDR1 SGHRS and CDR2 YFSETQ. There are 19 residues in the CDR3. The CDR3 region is CASSVLARRQGLPHYEQYF. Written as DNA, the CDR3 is TGCGCCAGCAGCGTTCTAGCCAGAAGACAGGGTCTCCCCCACTACGAGCAGTACTTC.